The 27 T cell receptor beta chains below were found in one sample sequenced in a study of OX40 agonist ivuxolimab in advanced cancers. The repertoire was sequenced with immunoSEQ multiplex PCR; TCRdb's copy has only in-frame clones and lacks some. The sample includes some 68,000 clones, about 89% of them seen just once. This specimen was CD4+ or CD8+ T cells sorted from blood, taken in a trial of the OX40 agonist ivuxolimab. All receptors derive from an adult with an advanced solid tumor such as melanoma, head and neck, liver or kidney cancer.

The CDR3 loop is CASSLVVTQGHEQFF. The DNA for the CDR3 is TGTGCCAGCAGCTTAGTAGTAACCCAGGGGCATGAGCAGTTCTTC. V usage is TRBV7-2 and J usage is TRBJ2-1, with a possible D match to TRBD1 (6 bases). The V end lost 1 base, the J end lost 8 bases, and 15 bases lay between the germline ends. CDR3 length: 15 amino acids. The V gene's germline CDR1 is SGHTA and CDR2 FQGNSA.

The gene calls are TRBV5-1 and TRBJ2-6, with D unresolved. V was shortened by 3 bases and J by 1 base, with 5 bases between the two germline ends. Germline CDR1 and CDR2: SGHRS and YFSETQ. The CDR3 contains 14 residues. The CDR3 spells CASSSGSGANVLTF. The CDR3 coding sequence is TGCGCCAGCAGCTCTGGGTCTGGGGCCAACGTCCTGACTTTC.

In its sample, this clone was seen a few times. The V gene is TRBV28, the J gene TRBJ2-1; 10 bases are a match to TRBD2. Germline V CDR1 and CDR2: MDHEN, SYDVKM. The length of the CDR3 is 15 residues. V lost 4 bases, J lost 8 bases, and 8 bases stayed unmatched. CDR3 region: CASSYLAGANYEQFF. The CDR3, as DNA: TGTGCCAGCAGTTACCTAGCGGGAGCAAATTATGAGCAGTTCTTC.

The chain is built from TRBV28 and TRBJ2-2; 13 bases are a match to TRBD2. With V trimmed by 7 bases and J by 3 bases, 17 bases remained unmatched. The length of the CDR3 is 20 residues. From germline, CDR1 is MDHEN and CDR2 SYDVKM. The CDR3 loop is CASTYLPGLAGRRDTGELFF. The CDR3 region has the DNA TGTGCCAGCACTTACCTTCCGGGACTAGCGGGGCGAAGGGACACCGGGGAGCTGTTTTTT.

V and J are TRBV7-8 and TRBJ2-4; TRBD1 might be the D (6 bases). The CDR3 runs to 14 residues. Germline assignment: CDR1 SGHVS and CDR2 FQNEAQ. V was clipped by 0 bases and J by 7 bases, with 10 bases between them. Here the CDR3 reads CASSLASQGNIQYF. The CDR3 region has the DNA TGTGCCAGCAGCTTAGCGAGTCAGGGGAACATTCAGTACTTC.

CDR3 nucleotide sequence: TGTGCCAGCAGCCAAAACCCTCACGATGAGCAGTTCTTC. Its protein is CASSQNPHDEQFF. The rearrangement links TRBV4-2 to TRBJ2-1; D is uncertain. Germline CDR1 LGHNA, CDR2 YNFKEQ. CDR3 size: 13 residues. Trimming pared 2 bases from V and 8 bases from J, leaving 10 bases between.

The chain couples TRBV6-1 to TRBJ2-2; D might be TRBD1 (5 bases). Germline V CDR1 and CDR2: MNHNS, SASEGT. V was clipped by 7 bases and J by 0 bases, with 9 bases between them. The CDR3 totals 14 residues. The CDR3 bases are TGTGCCAGCAAGGGGTCCACGAACACCGGGGAGCTGTTTTTT. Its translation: CASKGSTNTGELFF.

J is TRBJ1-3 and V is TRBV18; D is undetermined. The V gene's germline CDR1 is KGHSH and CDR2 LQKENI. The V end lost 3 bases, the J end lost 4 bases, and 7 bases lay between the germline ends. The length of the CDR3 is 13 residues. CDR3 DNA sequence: TGTGCCAGCTCACCTGAAACCGGAAACACCATATATTTT. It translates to CASSPETGNTIYF.

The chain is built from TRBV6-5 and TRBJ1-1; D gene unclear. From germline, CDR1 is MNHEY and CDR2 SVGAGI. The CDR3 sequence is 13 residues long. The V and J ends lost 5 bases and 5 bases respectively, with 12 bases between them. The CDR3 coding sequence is TGTGCCAGCAGTGCGAGTCTGGGGACTGAAGCTTTCTTT. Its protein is CASSASLGTEAFF.

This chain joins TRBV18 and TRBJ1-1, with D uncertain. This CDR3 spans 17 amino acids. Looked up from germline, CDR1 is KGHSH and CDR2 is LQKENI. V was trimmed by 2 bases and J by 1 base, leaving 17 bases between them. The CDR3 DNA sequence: TGTGCCAGCTCACCAATTCCCGGGTTTGATCGGAACACTGAAGCTTTCTTT. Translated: CASSPIPGFDRNTEAFF. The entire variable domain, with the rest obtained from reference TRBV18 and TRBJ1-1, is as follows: NAGVMQNPRHLVRRRGQEARLRCSPMKGHSHVYWYRQLPEEGLKFMVYLQKENIIDESGMPKERFSAEFPKEGPSILRIQQVVRGDSAAYFCASSPIPGFDRNTEAFFGQGTRLTVV.

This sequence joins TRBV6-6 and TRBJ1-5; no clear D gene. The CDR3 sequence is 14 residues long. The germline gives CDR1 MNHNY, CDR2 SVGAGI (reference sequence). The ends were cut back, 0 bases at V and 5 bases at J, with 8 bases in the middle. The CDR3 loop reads CASSYSSGYQPQHF. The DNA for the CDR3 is TGTGCCAGCAGTTACTCGTCAGGATATCAGCCCCAGCATTTT.

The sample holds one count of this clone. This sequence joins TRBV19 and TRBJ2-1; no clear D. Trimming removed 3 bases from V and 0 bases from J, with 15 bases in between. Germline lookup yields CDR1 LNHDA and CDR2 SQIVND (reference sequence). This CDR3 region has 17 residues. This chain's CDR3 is CASSMAPPKSSYNEQFF. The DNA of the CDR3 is TGTGCCAGTAGTATGGCCCCCCCTAAAAGCTCCTACAATGAGCAGTTCTTC.

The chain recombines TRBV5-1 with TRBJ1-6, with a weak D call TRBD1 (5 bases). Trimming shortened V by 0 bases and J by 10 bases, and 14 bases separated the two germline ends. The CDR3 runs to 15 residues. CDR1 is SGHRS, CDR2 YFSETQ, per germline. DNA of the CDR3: TGCGCCAGCAGCTTGGCCATGGCAGGGTTATCACCCCTCCACTTT. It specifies CASSLAMAGLSPLHF.

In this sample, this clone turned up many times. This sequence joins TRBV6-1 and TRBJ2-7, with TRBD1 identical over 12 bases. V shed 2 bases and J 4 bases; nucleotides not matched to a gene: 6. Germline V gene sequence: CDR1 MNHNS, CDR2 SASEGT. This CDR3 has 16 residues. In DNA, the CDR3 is TGTGCCAGCAGTGAAAGGGGGGGACAGGGGGCTTACGAGCAGTACTTC. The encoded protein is CASSERGGQGAYEQYF.

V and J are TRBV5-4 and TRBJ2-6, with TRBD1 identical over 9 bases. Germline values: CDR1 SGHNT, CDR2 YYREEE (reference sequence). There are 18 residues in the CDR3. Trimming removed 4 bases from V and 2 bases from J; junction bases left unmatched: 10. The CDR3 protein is CASSTRQGVGTGANVLTF. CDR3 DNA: TGTGCCAGCAGCACGAGACAGGGGGTCGGAACTGGGGCCAACGTCCTGACTTTC.

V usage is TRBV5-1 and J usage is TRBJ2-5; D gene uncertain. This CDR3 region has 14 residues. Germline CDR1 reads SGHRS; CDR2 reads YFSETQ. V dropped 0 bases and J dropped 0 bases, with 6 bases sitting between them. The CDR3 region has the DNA TGCGCCAGCAGCTTGGGACAAAACCAAGAGACCCAGTACTTC. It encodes CASSLGQNQETQYF.

The CDR3 DNA is TGTGCCAGCAGTTACACGGGGGGCGACAATGAAAAACTGTTTTTT. This gives the protein CASSYTGGDNEKLFF. V usage is TRBV6-6 and J usage is TRBJ1-4; tentatively, D is TRBD1 (6 bases). CDR3 length equals 15 residues. The ends were cut back, 2 bases at V and 5 bases at J, with 12 bases in the middle. CDR1 and CDR2 from the germline V gene are MNHNY and SVGAGI (reference sequence).

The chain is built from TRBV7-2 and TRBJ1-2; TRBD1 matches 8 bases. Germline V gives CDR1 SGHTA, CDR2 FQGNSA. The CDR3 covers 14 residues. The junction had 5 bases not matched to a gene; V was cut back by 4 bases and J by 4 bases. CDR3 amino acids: CASSSFGQGYGYTF. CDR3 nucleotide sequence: TGTGCCAGCAGCTCCTTCGGACAGGGCTATGGCTACACCTTC.

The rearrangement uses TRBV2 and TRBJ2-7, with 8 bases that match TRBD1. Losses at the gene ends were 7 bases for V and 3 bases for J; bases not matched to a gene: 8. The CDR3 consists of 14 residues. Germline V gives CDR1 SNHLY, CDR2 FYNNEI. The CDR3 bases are TGTGCCAGCACCCCGAGGACAGGGTTCTACGAGCAGTACTTC. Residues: CASTPRTGFYEQYF.

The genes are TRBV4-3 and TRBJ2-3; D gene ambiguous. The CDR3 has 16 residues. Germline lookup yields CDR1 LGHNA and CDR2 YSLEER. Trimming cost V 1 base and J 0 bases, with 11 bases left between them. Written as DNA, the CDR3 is TGCGCCAGCAGCCAAGGAAGGCGGCCCAGCACAGATACGCAGTATTTT. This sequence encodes CASSQGRRPSTDTQYF.

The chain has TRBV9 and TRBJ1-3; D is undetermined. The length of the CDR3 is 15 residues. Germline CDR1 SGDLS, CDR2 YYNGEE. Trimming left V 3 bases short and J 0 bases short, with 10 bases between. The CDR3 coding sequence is TGTGCCAGCAGCGCACAATCCCTCTCTGGAAACACCATATATTTT. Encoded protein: CASSAQSLSGNTIYF.

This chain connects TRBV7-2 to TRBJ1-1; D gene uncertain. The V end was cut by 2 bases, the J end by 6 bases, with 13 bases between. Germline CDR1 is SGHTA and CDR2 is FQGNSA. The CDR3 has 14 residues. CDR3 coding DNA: TGTGCCAGCAGCTTACAGCTCCGGAGCTCTGAAGCTTTCTTT. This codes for CASSLQLRSSEAFF.

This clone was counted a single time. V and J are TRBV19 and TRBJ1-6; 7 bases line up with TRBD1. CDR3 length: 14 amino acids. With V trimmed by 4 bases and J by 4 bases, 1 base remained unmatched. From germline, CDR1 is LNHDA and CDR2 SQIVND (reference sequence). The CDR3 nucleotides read TGTGCCAGTAGTACGGGACAGTATAATTCACCCCTCCACTTT. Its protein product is CASSTGQYNSPLHF.

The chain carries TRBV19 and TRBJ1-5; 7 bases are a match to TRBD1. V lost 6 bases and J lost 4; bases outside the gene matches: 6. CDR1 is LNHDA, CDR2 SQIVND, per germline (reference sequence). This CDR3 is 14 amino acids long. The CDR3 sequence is CASRSDRVNQPQHF. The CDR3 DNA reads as TGTGCCAGTAGATCCGACAGGGTAAATCAGCCCCAGCATTTT.

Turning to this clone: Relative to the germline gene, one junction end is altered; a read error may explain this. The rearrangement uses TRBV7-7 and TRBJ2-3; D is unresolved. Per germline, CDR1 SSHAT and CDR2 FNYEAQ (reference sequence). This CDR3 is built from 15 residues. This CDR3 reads CASSLSSASTDTQYF. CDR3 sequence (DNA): TGTGCTAGCAGCTTATCGAGCGCTAGCACAGATACGCAGTATTTT.

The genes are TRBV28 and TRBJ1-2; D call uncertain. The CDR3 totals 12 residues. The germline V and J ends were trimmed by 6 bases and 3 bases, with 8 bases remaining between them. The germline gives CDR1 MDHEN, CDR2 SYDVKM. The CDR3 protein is CASRAGYYGYTF. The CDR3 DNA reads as TGTGCCAGCAGGGCCGGTTACTATGGCTACACCTTC.

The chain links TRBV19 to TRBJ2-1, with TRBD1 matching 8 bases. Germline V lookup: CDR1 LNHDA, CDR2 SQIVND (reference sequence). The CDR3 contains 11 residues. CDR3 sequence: CGTGIGNEQFF. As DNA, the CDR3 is TGTGGGACAGGGATCGGCAATGAGCAGTTCTTC.